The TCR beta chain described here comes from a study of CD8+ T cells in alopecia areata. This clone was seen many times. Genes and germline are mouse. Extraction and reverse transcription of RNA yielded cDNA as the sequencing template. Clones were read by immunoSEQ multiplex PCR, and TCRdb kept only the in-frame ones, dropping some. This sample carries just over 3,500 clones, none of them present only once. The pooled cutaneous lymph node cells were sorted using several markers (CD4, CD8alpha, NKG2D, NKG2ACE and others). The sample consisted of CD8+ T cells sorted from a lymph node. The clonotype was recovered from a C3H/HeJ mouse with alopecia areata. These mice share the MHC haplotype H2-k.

Partial CDR3 DNA: TGTGCCAGCAGTATAGACAATAACTATGCT. Translation: CASSIDNNYA. The complete CDR3 reads CASSIDNNYAEQFF. The J gene is TRBJ2-1, the V gene TRBV19; D is unresolved. The read ends 4 residues before the CDR3 terminus; that terminus is restored from the germline J gene. Per the germline V gene, CDR1 is FNHDT and CDR2 is SITEND (reference sequence). V dropped 0 bases and J dropped 0 bases, with 4 bases sitting between them. The CDR3 has 14 amino acids.